This TCR beta chain was obtained from a study of PD-1 blockade in classical Hodgkin lymphoma. V was trimmed by 5 bases and J by 3 bases, leaving 14 bases between them. Germline V gene data show CDR1 as PRHDT and CDR2 as FYEKMQ (reference sequence). The CDR3 contains 14 residues. Time point of the sample: cycle 4 day 1 (C4D1), after more than five weeks of nivolumab. The patients all showed relapse after autologous stem cell transplantation, while their brentuximab vedotin exposure varied. Findings and limits, study-wide: Possible causes of repertoire differences, disease activity or prior therapy, remain undefined.

This table comes from immunoSEQ multiplex PCR, and its TCRdb copy is limited to in-frame clones, with some not included. The data contain approximately 39,000 clones, 75% to 85% of them singletons. The sample holds one count of this clone. Its antigen is still unknown. The chain is built from TRBV13 and TRBJ2-7; a possible D gene is TRBD2 (7 bases). The TCR originated in a human donor with classical Hodgkin lymphoma. The source was peripheral blood mononuclear cells (PBMCs), collected before the fourth cycle of nivolumab. The CDR3 region is CASSQGRGIYEQYF. Written as DNA, the CDR3 is TGTGCCAGCAGCCAGGGGAGGGGGATCTACGAGCAGTACTTC.